This T cell receptor beta chain originates from a study of blood T cell repertoires in COVID-19. Turning to the study itself: Acute-phase and convalescent COVID-19 samples originated in the United States, Italy and Spain. Sources were T cells, B-cell-depleted T cells, or PBMCs; the material itself was cDNA or gDNA.

The Seattle site enrolled patients during active infection and followed them longitudinally. In its sample, this clone was seen once. As originally analysed: Amplified reference gene primers provided the basis for estimating nucleated cell counts. Data came from immunoSEQ multiplex PCR; TCRdb stores just in-frame clones and leaves some out. V and J calls and clone size come straight from that table; D and trimming were deduced from the DNA. The table lists about 260,000 clones, about 91% of them singletons, with about 2.5% in the top ten. Trimming took off 2 bases at V and 3 bases at J, with 17 bases between the two ends. The germline V gene has CDR1 MDHEN and CDR2 SYDVKM. This CDR3 has 17 amino acids.

The chain is built from TRBV28 and TRBJ1-5; TRBD1 might be the D (6 bases). The specimen sequenced was peripheral blood. The TCR comes from a person between 18 and 30 years old with COVID-19, enrolled during active disease. The CDR3 region has the DNA TGTGCCAGCAGTTTAGGCAGGTGGGGGCATGACAATCAGCCCCAGCATTTT. Its protein is CASSLGRWGHDNQPQHF.